Listed here is a single T cell receptor beta chain. V was cut by 2 bases and J by 5 bases, with 16 bases left in between. This CDR3 region has 16 residues. CDR1 and CDR2 from the germline V gene are MNHEY and SVGAGI. This sample is drawn from a study of PD-1 blockade in classical Hodgkin lymphoma. Every patient relapsed after autologous stem cell transplantation, and brentuximab vedotin exposure varied. TCRdb keeps only in-frame clones here, not all; method: immunoSEQ multiplex PCR. The table shows about 84,000 clones, with approximately 91% occurring only once. This receptor was identified in a human donor with classical Hodgkin lymphoma. The specimen comprised peripheral blood mononuclear cells (PBMCs), sampled at baseline. The chain combines TRBV6-5 with TRBJ1-3, with no clear D. This CDR3 reads CASSYDVGTVRNTIYF. The DNA of the CDR3 is TGTGCCAGCAGTTACGACGTGGGAACAGTCCGAAACACCATATATTTT.